This T cell receptor (beta chain) came from a study of cytomegalovirus exposure and HLA in healthy donors. Whole-study findings and limits: Beyond CMV serostatus, there was no information to go on about immune exposure.

PCR involved 60 Vbeta and 13 Jbeta primers. Clones were read by immunoSEQ multiplex PCR, and TCRdb kept only the in-frame ones, dropping some. Here the sample spans 150,000 to 200,000 clones, around 85% being singletons. The CDR3 length is 13 residues. Germline CDR1 is MNHEY and CDR2 is SMNVEV (reference sequence). The germline V and J ends were trimmed by 10 bases and 2 bases, with 9 bases remaining between them. This clone was seen once. Its antigen is still unknown. Sequenced: PBMCs. This clonotype was obtained from a boy between 2 and 10 years old in good health and CMV-seronegative. The chain carries TRBV27 and TRBJ2-6; D uncertain. The CDR3 loop is CATGRPGANVLTF. Here the CDR3 DNA reads TGTGCCACCGGCAGGCCTGGGGCCAACGTCCTGACTTTC.